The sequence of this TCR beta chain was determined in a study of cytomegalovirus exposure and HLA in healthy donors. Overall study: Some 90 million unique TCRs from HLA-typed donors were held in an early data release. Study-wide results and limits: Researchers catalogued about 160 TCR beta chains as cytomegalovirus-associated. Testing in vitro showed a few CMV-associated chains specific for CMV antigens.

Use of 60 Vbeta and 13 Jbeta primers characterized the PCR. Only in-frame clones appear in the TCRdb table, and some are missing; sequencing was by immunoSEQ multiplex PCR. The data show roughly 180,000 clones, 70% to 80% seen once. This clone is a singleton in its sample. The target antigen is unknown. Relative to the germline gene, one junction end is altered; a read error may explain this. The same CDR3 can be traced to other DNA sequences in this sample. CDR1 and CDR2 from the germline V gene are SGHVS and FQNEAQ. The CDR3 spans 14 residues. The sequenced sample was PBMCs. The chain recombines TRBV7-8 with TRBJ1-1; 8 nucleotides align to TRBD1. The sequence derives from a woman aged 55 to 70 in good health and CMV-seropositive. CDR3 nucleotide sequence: TGCGCCAGCAGCTTAGGGACAGGGAACACTGAAGCTTTCTTT. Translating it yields CASSLGTGNTEAFF.